The rows below give T cell receptor beta chains drawn from one sample of a study of T-cell memory formation after mild COVID-19. TCRdb re-analysed the 5' RACE reads in MiXCR, keeping a single row per CDR3 protein. The sample includes roughly 300,000 distinct CDR3 sequences, roughly an eighth seen only once; the top ten take about 24%. Source material: PBMCs or a T cell subset sorted from them (not recorded which). Receptors originate from a man aged 18 to 35 who had mild COVID-19 (a few samples of this study predate the infection). Cell type and time point are not known. Each CDR3 is given with its conserved first and last residue. Each record gives: CDR3 DNA, CDR3 protein, V gene, J gene, clone size, D gene. The D gene is left open where the match is weak. Some rows have no size entry. The others give once, few or many, or a class for an expanded clone.

CDR3 DNA: TGTGCCAGCAGCTACGAGGTAGCGGACCTCTACGAGCAGTACTTC; CDR3 protein: CASSYEVADLYEQYF; V gene: TRBV6-2/TRBV6-3; J gene: TRBJ2-7; clone size: few; D gene: .
CDR3 DNA: TGTGCCAGCAGCTACAGCAGCAAGTCGGAGACCCAGTACTTC; CDR3 protein: CASSYSSKSETQYF; V gene: TRBV6-5; J gene: TRBJ2-5; clone size: .; D gene: .
CDR3 DNA: TGTGCCACCAGTGACCCCCGTCTCAGGGCGAACACCGGGGAGCTGTTTTTT; CDR3 protein: CATSDPRLRANTGELFF; V gene: TRBV24-1; J gene: TRBJ2-2; clone size: .; D gene: .
CDR3 DNA: TGTGCCACCAGTGATCCCGGACAGGGGATCAATGAGCAGTTCTTC; CDR3 protein: CATSDPGQGINEQFF; V gene: TRBV24-1; J gene: TRBJ2-1; clone size: few; D gene: TRBD1
CDR3 DNA: TGTGCCAGCAGCTTGCCCGGGGTCCACTCTGGAAACACCATATATTTT; CDR3 protein: CASSLPGVHSGNTIYF; V gene: TRBV5-6; J gene: TRBJ1-3; clone size: few; D gene: .
CDR3 DNA: TGCAGTGCTAGAGATTGGGGGATGGCCTACGAGCAGTACTTC; CDR3 protein: CSARDWGMAYEQYF; V gene: TRBV20-1; J gene: TRBJ2-7; clone size: few; D gene: .
CDR3 DNA: TGTGCCAGCCCCTCGCCCTTTGAACCAGATACGCAGTATTTT; CDR3 protein: CASPSPFEPDTQYF; V gene: TRBV2; J gene: TRBJ2-3; clone size: few; D gene: .
CDR3 DNA: TGTTCCAGCAGCTGGGGGTGGGCCTACAATGAGCAGTTCTTC; CDR3 protein: CSSSWGWAYNEQFF; V gene: TRBV5-6; J gene: TRBJ2-1; clone size: .; D gene: .
CDR3 DNA: TGTGCCAGCAGTTCCCTGGGGGGAGGGATGTACGAGCAGTACTTC; CDR3 protein: CASSSLGGGMYEQYF; V gene: TRBV12-3/TRBV12-4; J gene: TRBJ2-7; clone size: many; D gene: TRBD2
CDR3 DNA: TGTGCCAGCCAAAGCTGGACAGGGGGCTTGCGAGAGACCCAGTACTTC; CDR3 protein: CASQSWTGGLRETQYF; V gene: TRBV6-2/TRBV6-3; J gene: TRBJ2-5; clone size: .; D gene: TRBD1
CDR3 DNA: TGTGCCAGCATCCGGGGGGGCTCTAGCACAGATACGCAGTATTTT; CDR3 protein: CASIRGGSSTDTQYF; V gene: TRBV7-2; J gene: TRBJ2-3; clone size: many; D gene: TRBD2
CDR3 DNA: TGTGCCAGCAGTCACCGTGACGGGAGGGAGCTGTTTTTT; CDR3 protein: CASSHRDGRELFF; V gene: TRBV9; J gene: TRBJ2-2; clone size: few; D gene: .
CDR3 DNA: TGTGCCAGCAGCTCTGAAGGGGGCAAGCCCACAGATACGCAGTATTTT; CDR3 protein: CASSSEGGKPTDTQYF; V gene: TRBV7-9; J gene: TRBJ2-3; clone size: many; D gene: TRBD1
CDR3 DNA: TGCAGCATAGGGCTCGGCGGGGGCCCCGAAACCCAGTACTTC; CDR3 protein: CSIGLGGGPETQYF; V gene: TRBV29-1; J gene: TRBJ2-5; clone size: few; D gene: .
CDR3 DNA: TGTGCCAGCAGCGAAGACAGCCTACAAGCCAAAAACATTCAGTACTTC; CDR3 protein: CASSEDSLQAKNIQYF; V gene: TRBV7-3; J gene: TRBJ2-4; clone size: many; D gene: .
CDR3 DNA: TGCGCCAGCAGCCAAAACACGGAAAATGAAAAACTGTTTTTT; CDR3 protein: CASSQNTENEKLFF; V gene: TRBV4-3; J gene: TRBJ1-4; clone size: few; D gene: .
CDR3 DNA: TGTGCCAGCAGCCCTGGACAGGAAAATCAGCCCCAGCATTTT; CDR3 protein: CASSPGQENQPQHF; V gene: TRBV7-9; J gene: TRBJ1-5; clone size: few; D gene: TRBD1
CDR3 DNA: TGTGCCAGCAGTTACTCTGGCCGCCGGGTGGGGGACTATGGCTACACCTTC; CDR3 protein: CASSYSGRRVGDYGYTF; V gene: TRBV6-5; J gene: TRBJ1-2; clone size: .; D gene: .
CDR3 DNA: TGTGCCAGCAGCCTAACGACAGCAGCCTACGAGCAGTACTTC; CDR3 protein: CASSLTTAAYEQYF; V gene: TRBV3-1; J gene: TRBJ2-7; clone size: many; D gene: .
CDR3 DNA: TGTGCCAGTAGTATCGAAGCTAGTAGGGATACGCAGTATTTT; CDR3 protein: CASSIEASRDTQYF; V gene: TRBV19; J gene: TRBJ2-3; clone size: few; D gene: .
CDR3 DNA: TGTGCCAGCAGCCCTCCCGGGACGCTCCCCTGGGAGACCCAGTACTTC; CDR3 protein: CASSPPGTLPWETQYF; V gene: TRBV7-2; J gene: TRBJ2-5; clone size: .; D gene: .
CDR3 DNA: TGCAGTGCCAGGGACAGGGCTTACCAAGAGACCCAGTACTTC; CDR3 protein: CSARDRAYQETQYF; V gene: TRBV20-1; J gene: TRBJ2-5; clone size: few; D gene: TRBD1
CDR3 DNA: TGCAGTGGGCCTAGCACAGATACGCAGTATTTT; CDR3 protein: CSGPSTDTQYF; V gene: TRBV20-1; J gene: TRBJ2-3; clone size: few; D gene: .
CDR3 DNA: TGCGCCAGCAGCCAAATCAGGGCCGCGGATTCACCCCTCCACTTT; CDR3 protein: CASSQIRAADSPLHF; V gene: TRBV4-1; J gene: TRBJ1-6; clone size: few; D gene: .
CDR3 DNA: TGTGCCAGCAGTCCGACAGGGGATGGCTACACCTTC; CDR3 protein: CASSPTGDGYTF; V gene: TRBV6-6; J gene: TRBJ1-2; clone size: .; D gene: TRBD1
CDR3 DNA: TGTGCCATCAGTGCAGGGGAGCGGGTCACTGAAGCTTTCTTT; CDR3 protein: CAISAGERVTEAFF; V gene: TRBV10-3; J gene: TRBJ1-1; clone size: .; D gene: .
CDR3 DNA: TGTGCCAGCAGGCTCGACCGCTCCTACGAGCAGTACTTC; CDR3 protein: CASRLDRSYEQYF; V gene: TRBV6-2/TRBV6-3; J gene: TRBJ2-7; clone size: few; D gene: .
CDR3 DNA: TGCAGCGTTTCGGGGGTCACCGGGGAGCTGTTTTTT; CDR3 protein: CSVSGVTGELFF; V gene: TRBV29-1; J gene: TRBJ2-2; clone size: few; D gene: .
CDR3 DNA: TGTGCTAGCAGCTCGGGACTAGCTGGGGAGACCCAGTACTTC; CDR3 protein: CASSSGLAGETQYF; V gene: TRBV7-7; J gene: TRBJ2-5; clone size: many; D gene: TRBD2
CDR3 DNA: TGCAGCGTTAGAGACATCGCGAACACCGGGGAGCTGTTTTTT; CDR3 protein: CSVRDIANTGELFF; V gene: TRBV29-1; J gene: TRBJ2-2; clone size: few; D gene: .
CDR3 DNA: TGCGCCAGCAGCCAAGATCCGGGACTAGCGGGGGCCCCGGGGCAGTTCTTC; CDR3 protein: CASSQDPGLAGAPGQFF; V gene: TRBV4-3; J gene: TRBJ2-1; clone size: few; D gene: TRBD2
CDR3 DNA: TGTGCCAGCAGCCCTCGGAGCGGGGGGCCTCTGTCGAGCACAGATACGCAGTATTTT; CDR3 protein: CASSPRSGGPLSSTDTQYF; V gene: TRBV9; J gene: TRBJ2-3; clone size: few; D gene: TRBD2
CDR3 DNA: TGTGCCAGCCGTACGCGACGGGAAACTGAAGCTTTCTTT; CDR3 protein: CASRTRRETEAFF; V gene: TRBV6-5; J gene: TRBJ1-1; clone size: .; D gene: .
CDR3 DNA: TGTGCCAGCAGCCCGAGCAGGGGTCATGGTGAGCAGTTCTTC; CDR3 protein: CASSPSRGHGEQFF; V gene: TRBV6-1; J gene: TRBJ2-1; clone size: few; D gene: .
CDR3 DNA: TGTGCCAGCAGCGCGACAGGGTCGGACACCGGGGAGCTGTTTTTT; CDR3 protein: CASSATGSDTGELFF; V gene: TRBV11-2; J gene: TRBJ2-2; clone size: .; D gene: TRBD1
CDR3 DNA: TGCAGTGCTAGAGAATTGGGTCTAGCTAACTATGGCTACACCTTC; CDR3 protein: CSARELGLANYGYTF; V gene: TRBV20-1; J gene: TRBJ1-2; clone size: .; D gene: .
CDR3 DNA: TGTGCCAGCAGCCAAGGGGGCGGGAGGGTATCGACCTTC; CDR3 protein: CASSQGGGRVSTF; V gene: TRBV3-1; J gene: TRBJ1-2; clone size: few; D gene: .
CDR3 DNA: TGTGCCAGCAGCTTGAGAGGGGGATCATCGATCTACAATGAGCAGTTCTTC; CDR3 protein: CASSLRGGSSIYNEQFF; V gene: TRBV5-6; J gene: TRBJ2-1; clone size: .; D gene: .
CDR3 DNA: TGTGCCAGCACCGCCCTCGGGGGCGCATCAGATACGCAGTATTTT; CDR3 protein: CASTALGGASDTQYF; V gene: TRBV6-5; J gene: TRBJ2-3; clone size: .; D gene: .
CDR3 DNA: TGCGCCAGCAGCCAAGAGTTTCGCAGGGACGAGCAGTACTTC; CDR3 protein: CASSQEFRRDEQYF; V gene: TRBV4-1; J gene: TRBJ2-7; clone size: .; D gene: .
CDR3 DNA: TGTGCCAGCAGCCAAGGACGGGGAACTGAAGCTTTCTTT; CDR3 protein: CASSQGRGTEAFF; V gene: TRBV4-3; J gene: TRBJ1-1; clone size: many; D gene: .
CDR3 DNA: TGCAGTGCAACAAGGACCGGGACCAAGAAAAACATTCAGTACTTC; CDR3 protein: CSATRTGTKKNIQYF; V gene: TRBV20-1; J gene: TRBJ2-4; clone size: once; D gene: .
CDR3 DNA: TGTGCCAGCAGCCCCGAAGGGTCAGGAGCAAACTATGGCTACACCTTC; CDR3 protein: CASSPEGSGANYGYTF; V gene: TRBV7-6; J gene: TRBJ1-2; clone size: .; D gene: .
CDR3 DNA: TGTGCCAGCAGCTTCAGGGGGATATGGGAGACCCAGTACTTC; CDR3 protein: CASSFRGIWETQYF; V gene: TRBV13; J gene: TRBJ2-5; clone size: few; D gene: TRBD1
CDR3 DNA: TGTGCCAGCAGTGGAAGAGGAAGCACAGATACGCAGTATTTT; CDR3 protein: CASSGRGSTDTQYF; V gene: TRBV27; J gene: TRBJ2-3; clone size: many; D gene: .
CDR3 DNA: TGCAGCGTTGGAGGGGACTACGAGCAGTACTTC; CDR3 protein: CSVGGDYEQYF; V gene: TRBV29-1; J gene: TRBJ2-7; clone size: .; D gene: .
CDR3 DNA: TGTGCCAGCAGCCCAGACCCGGGGGGGCGGGGTGAGCAGTTCTTC; CDR3 protein: CASSPDPGGRGEQFF; V gene: TRBV9; J gene: TRBJ2-1; clone size: few; D gene: TRBD2